This T cell receptor beta chain emerged from a study of T cell repertoires in cytomegalovirus infection. About the research overall: Used in the study were CMV epitopes, some recently identified and HLA-C-restricted, others well-studied and HLA-B-restricted. Public TCR beta signatures provided an indication of both CMV infection and a matching HLA type.

Turning to this clonotype: The antigen is unknown.

Trimming removed 4 bases from V and 9 bases from J, with 22 bases in between. Germline-derived CDR1 and CDR2 are SEHNR and FQNEAQ (reference sequence). The CDR3 has 16 amino acids. Each CDR3 protein is one row after TCRdb ran MiXCR on the reads. This sample has hundreds of thousands of distinct CDR3 sequences; roughly a third occur once, and the top ten carry 13%. Findings and caveats of the study: Based on cumulative public TCR beta family frequency, carriers of CMV plus the relevant HLA were identified. CMV-specific TCR beta clonotypes restricted by HLA-C dominated the ex vivo response.

The rearrangement uses TRBV7-9 and TRBJ2-1; D gene uncertain. The receptor's source is a human donor in good health (CMV status not recorded). Some clones in this sample may be carry-over from other donors' samples. The sequenced sample was cultured CD8+ T cells from PBMCs, obtained from culture after CMV antigen stimulation. CDR3 DNA: TGTGCCAGCAGCTGGGGTGGGATTAACGGTCAAGGTGAGCAGTTCTTC. Protein: CASSWGGINGQGEQFF.